This is a list of T cell receptor beta chains from one sample in a study of CD8 T cells in ankylosing spondylitis. TCRdb reprocessed the 5' RACE reads with MiXCR, giving one entry per CDR3 protein. The sample lists about 310,000 distinct CDR3 sequences, roughly 20% seen once, with around 3.2% in the top ten. Sequenced input: blood, either unsorted or a sorted T cell fraction (not recorded which). The receptors come from a female donor with ankylosing spondylitis or in good health (not recorded which). Each CDR3 is given with its conserved first and last residue. Each record gives: D gene, clone size, CDR3 length, V gene, J gene, CDR3 protein, CDR3 DNA. D genes are given only for firm matches. Clone size is shown for a subset of rows, as once, few, many or a class of expanded clone.

D gene: -
clone size: -
CDR3 length: 15
V gene: TRBV12-3/TRBV12-4
J gene: TRBJ2-1
CDR3 protein: CASSFMKGSYNEQFF
CDR3 DNA: TGTGCCAGCAGTTTTATGAAGGGCTCCTACAATGAGCAGTTCTTC

D gene: -
clone size: -
CDR3 length: 12
V gene: TRBV12-5
J gene: TRBJ2-5
CDR3 protein: CASGSLVETQYF
CDR3 DNA: TGTGCTAGTGGTTCACTGGTCGAGACCCAGTACTTC

D gene: TRBD1
clone size: -
CDR3 length: 13
V gene: TRBV19
J gene: TRBJ2-7
CDR3 protein: CATTRGFPYEQYF
CDR3 DNA: TGTGCCACCACCAGGGGGTTCCCCTACGAGCAGTACTTC

D gene: -
clone size: many
CDR3 length: 16
V gene: TRBV12-3/TRBV12-4
J gene: TRBJ2-1
CDR3 protein: CASSFGVGSNYNEQFF
CDR3 DNA: TGTGCCAGCAGTTTTGGGGTAGGGTCGAATTACAATGAGCAGTTCTTC

D gene: TRBD2
clone size: few
CDR3 length: 14
V gene: TRBV3-1
J gene: TRBJ2-5
CDR3 protein: CASSHTLGGETQYF
CDR3 DNA: TGTGCCAGCAGCCATACTCTCGGGGGGGAGACCCAGTACTTC

D gene: -
clone size: few
CDR3 length: 17
V gene: TRBV20-1
J gene: TRBJ2-3
CDR3 protein: CSALTPAGPRGADTQYF
CDR3 DNA: TGCAGTGCTTTGACCCCCGCGGGCCCGCGGGGCGCAGATACGCAGTATTTT

D gene: -
clone size: many
CDR3 length: 13
V gene: TRBV6-1
J gene: TRBJ1-2
CDR3 protein: CASTESGIHGYTF
CDR3 DNA: TGTGCCAGCACCGAGTCGGGGATCCATGGCTACACCTTC

D gene: -
clone size: -
CDR3 length: 15
V gene: TRBV13
J gene: TRBJ1-1
CDR3 protein: CASSPGVLSATEAFF
CDR3 DNA: TGTGCCAGCAGCCCAGGGGTCCTCTCGGCAACTGAAGCTTTCTTT

D gene: TRBD2
clone size: -
CDR3 length: 16
V gene: TRBV6-2/TRBV6-3
J gene: TRBJ2-1
CDR3 protein: CASKKTGGGDYNEQFF
CDR3 DNA: TGTGCCAGCAAAAAAACGGGAGGGGGAGACTACAATGAGCAGTTCTTC

D gene: -
clone size: -
CDR3 length: 16
V gene: TRBV18
J gene: TRBJ1-6
CDR3 protein: CASSPESSSSNSPLHF
CDR3 DNA: TGTGCCAGCTCACCAGAGTCCTCCTCCTCGAATTCACCCCTCCACTTT

D gene: -
clone size: -
CDR3 length: 11
V gene: TRBV20-1
J gene: TRBJ2-1
CDR3 protein: CSARVGREQFF
CDR3 DNA: TGCAGTGCTAGAGTCGGCCGAGAGCAGTTCTTC

D gene: -
clone size: medium-sized
CDR3 length: 14
V gene: TRBV12-3/TRBV12-4
J gene: TRBJ1-3
CDR3 protein: CASSLGTRGNTIYF
CDR3 DNA: TGTGCCAGCAGTTTAGGAACCCGAGGAAACACCATATATTTT

D gene: -
clone size: -
CDR3 length: 17
V gene: TRBV5-5
J gene: TRBJ2-1
CDR3 protein: CASSLGSSDSSYNEQFF
CDR3 DNA: TGTGCCAGCAGCTTGGGCTCTAGCGATAGCTCCTACAATGAGCAGTTCTTC

D gene: TRBD2
clone size: few
CDR3 length: 16
V gene: TRBV4-2
J gene: TRBJ2-5
CDR3 protein: CASSQEISGYQETQYF
CDR3 DNA: TGTGCCAGCAGCCAAGAGATTAGCGGGTACCAAGAGACCCAGTACTTC

D gene: -
clone size: -
CDR3 length: 15
V gene: TRBV5-5
J gene: TRBJ2-7
CDR3 protein: CASSPTPALAYEQYF
CDR3 DNA: TGTGCCAGCAGCCCCACCCCGGCCCTGGCCTACGAGCAGTACTTC

D gene: -
clone size: -
CDR3 length: 13
V gene: TRBV7-9
J gene: TRBJ2-1
CDR3 protein: CASSLAPSIEQFF
CDR3 DNA: TGTGCCAGCAGCTTGGCCCCCTCTATTGAGCAGTTCTTC

D gene: TRBD2
clone size: -
CDR3 length: 13
V gene: TRBV6-6
J gene: TRBJ2-7
CDR3 protein: CASSYAPGGEQYF
CDR3 DNA: TGTGCCAGCAGTTACGCCCCGGGGGGTGAGCAGTACTTC

D gene: -
clone size: -
CDR3 length: 11
V gene: TRBV20-1
J gene: TRBJ2-3
CDR3 protein: CSGTSTDTQYF
CDR3 DNA: TGCAGTGGTACCAGCACAGATACGCAGTATTTT

D gene: -
clone size: few
CDR3 length: 14
V gene: TRBV9
J gene: TRBJ2-2
CDR3 protein: CASSEQVPYGELFF
CDR3 DNA: TGTGCCAGCAGCGAGCAGGTTCCGTACGGGGAGCTGTTTTTT

D gene: TRBD2
clone size: -
CDR3 length: 14
V gene: TRBV27
J gene: TRBJ2-1
CDR3 protein: CASSPRTSIDEQFF
CDR3 DNA: TGTGCCAGCAGCCCCCGGACTAGTATTGATGAGCAGTTCTTC

D gene: -
clone size: -
CDR3 length: 16
V gene: TRBV18
J gene: TRBJ2-1
CDR3 protein: CASSPRGTRPDNEQFF
CDR3 DNA: TGTGCCAGCTCACCACGGGGAACGAGACCCGACAATGAGCAGTTCTTC

D gene: -
clone size: once
CDR3 length: 18
V gene: TRBV15
J gene: TRBJ2-7
CDR3 protein: CATSKTGTPLGFGYEQYF
CDR3 DNA: TGTGCCACCAGCAAAACCGGGACACCCTTAGGGTTTGGATACGAGCAGTACTTC

D gene: -
clone size: few
CDR3 length: 14
V gene: TRBV4-2
J gene: TRBJ2-1
CDR3 protein: CASSHRLGGNEQFF
CDR3 DNA: TGTGCCAGCAGCCACAGATTAGGGGGCAATGAGCAGTTCTTC

D gene: -
clone size: -
CDR3 length: 14
V gene: TRBV10-1
J gene: TRBJ1-5
CDR3 protein: CASSESRGAQPQHF
CDR3 DNA: TGCGCCAGCAGTGAGTCGAGGGGAGCTCAGCCCCAGCATTTT

D gene: TRBD1
clone size: few
CDR3 length: 13
V gene: TRBV27
J gene: TRBJ2-5
CDR3 protein: CASSIQGAETQYF
CDR3 DNA: TGTGCCAGCAGCATCCAGGGGGCAGAGACCCAGTACTTC

D gene: -
clone size: few
CDR3 length: 14
V gene: TRBV3-1
J gene: TRBJ2-3
CDR3 protein: CASSPRWASDTQYF
CDR3 DNA: TGTGCCAGCAGCCCTCGGTGGGCCTCAGATACGCAGTATTTT